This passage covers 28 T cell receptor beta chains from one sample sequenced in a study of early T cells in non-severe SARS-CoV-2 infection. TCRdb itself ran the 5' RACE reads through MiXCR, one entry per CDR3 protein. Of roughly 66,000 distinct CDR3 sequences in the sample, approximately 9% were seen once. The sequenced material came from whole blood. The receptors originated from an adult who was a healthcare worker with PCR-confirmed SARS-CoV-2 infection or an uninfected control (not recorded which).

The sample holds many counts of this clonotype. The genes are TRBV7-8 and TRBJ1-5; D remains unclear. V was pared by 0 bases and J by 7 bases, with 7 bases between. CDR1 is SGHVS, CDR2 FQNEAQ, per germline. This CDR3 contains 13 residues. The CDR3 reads CASSLAATQPQHF. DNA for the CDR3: TGTGCCAGCAGCTTAGCGGCCACACAGCCCCAGCATTTT.

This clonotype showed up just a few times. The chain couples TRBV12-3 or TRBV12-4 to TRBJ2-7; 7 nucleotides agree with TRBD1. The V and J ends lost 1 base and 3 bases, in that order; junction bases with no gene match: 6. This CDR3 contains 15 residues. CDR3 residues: CASSLDTGQNYEQYF. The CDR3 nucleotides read TGTGCCAGCAGTTTAGATACGGGACAGAACTACGAGCAGTACTTC.

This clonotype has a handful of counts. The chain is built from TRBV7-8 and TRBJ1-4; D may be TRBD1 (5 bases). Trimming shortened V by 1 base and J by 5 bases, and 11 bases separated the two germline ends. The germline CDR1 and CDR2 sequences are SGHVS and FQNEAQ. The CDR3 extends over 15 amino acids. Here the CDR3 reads CASSLGGTKNEKLFF. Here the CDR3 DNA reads TGTGCCAGCAGCTTAGGAGGGACGAAAAATGAAAAACTGTTTTTT.

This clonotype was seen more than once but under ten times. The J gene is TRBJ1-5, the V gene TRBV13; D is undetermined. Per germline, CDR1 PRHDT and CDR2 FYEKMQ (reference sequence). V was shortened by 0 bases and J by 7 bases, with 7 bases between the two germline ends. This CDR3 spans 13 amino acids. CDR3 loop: CASSLGPDQPQHF. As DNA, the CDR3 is TGTGCCAGCAGCTTAGGCCCGGACCAGCCCCAGCATTTT.

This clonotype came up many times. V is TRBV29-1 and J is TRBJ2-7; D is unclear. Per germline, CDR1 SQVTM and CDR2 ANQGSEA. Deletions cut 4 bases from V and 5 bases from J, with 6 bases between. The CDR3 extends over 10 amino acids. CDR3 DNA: TGCAGCGTTGCTCACGACGAGCAGTACTTC. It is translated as CSVAHDEQYF.

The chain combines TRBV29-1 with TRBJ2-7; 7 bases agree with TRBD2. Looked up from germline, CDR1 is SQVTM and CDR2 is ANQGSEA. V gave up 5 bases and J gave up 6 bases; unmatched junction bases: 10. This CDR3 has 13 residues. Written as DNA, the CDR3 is TGCAGCGTTTGTTATGCGGGAGAGAGCGAGCAGTACTTC. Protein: CSVCYAGESEQYF.

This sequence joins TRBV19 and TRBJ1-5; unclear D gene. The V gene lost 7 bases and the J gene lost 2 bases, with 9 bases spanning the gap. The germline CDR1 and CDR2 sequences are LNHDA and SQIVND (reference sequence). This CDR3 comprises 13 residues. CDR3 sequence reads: CASNAAGNQPQHF. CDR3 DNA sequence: TGTGCCAGTAACGCGGCGGGCAATCAGCCCCAGCATTTT.

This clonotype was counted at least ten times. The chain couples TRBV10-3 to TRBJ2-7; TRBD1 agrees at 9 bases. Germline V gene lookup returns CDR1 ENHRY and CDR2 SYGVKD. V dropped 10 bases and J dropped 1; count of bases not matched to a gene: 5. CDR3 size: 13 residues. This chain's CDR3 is CATSGTGSYEQYF. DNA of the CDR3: TGTGCCACCTCGGGGACAGGGTCCTACGAGCAGTACTTC.

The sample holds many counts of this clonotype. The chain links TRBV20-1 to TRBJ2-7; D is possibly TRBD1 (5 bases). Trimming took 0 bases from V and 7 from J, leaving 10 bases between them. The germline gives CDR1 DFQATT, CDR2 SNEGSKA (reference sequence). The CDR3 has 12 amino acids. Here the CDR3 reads CSAREDTLEQYF. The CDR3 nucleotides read TGCAGTGCTAGAGAGGACACCTTAGAGCAGTACTTC.

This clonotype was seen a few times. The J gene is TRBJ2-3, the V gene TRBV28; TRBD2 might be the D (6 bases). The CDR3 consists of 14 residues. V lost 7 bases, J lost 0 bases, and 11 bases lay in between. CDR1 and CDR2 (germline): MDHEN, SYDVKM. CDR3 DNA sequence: TGTGCCAGCACTCCTAGCGAGAGCACAGATACGCAGTATTTT. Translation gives CASTPSESTDTQYF.

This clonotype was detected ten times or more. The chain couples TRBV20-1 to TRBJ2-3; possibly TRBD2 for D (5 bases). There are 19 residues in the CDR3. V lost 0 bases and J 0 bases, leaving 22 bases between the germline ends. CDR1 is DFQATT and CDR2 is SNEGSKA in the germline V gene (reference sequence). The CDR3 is CSARDPLAQSLPSTDTQYF. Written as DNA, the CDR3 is TGCAGTGCTAGAGATCCCCTAGCCCAATCTCTCCCTAGCACAGATACGCAGTATTTT.

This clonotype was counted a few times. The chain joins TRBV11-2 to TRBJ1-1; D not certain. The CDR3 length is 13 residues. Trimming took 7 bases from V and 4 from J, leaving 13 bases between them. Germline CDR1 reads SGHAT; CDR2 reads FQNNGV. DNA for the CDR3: TGTGCCAGCATCACGAACGGGGTCACTGAAGCTTTCTTT. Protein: CASITNGVTEAFF.

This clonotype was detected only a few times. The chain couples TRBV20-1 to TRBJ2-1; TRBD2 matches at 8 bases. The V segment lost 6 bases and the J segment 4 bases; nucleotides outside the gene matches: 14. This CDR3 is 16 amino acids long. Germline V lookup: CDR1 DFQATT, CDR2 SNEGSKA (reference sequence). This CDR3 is CSAPRPAGGKYNEQFF. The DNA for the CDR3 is TGCAGTGCCCCCCGCCCCGCGGGAGGAAAATACAATGAGCAGTTCTTC.

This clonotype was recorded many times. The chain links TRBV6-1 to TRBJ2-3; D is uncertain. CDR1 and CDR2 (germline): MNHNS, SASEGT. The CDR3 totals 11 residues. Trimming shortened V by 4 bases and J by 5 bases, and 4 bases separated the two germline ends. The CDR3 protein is CASSVLDTQYF. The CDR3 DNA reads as TGTGCCAGCAGTGTGTTAGATACGCAGTATTTT.

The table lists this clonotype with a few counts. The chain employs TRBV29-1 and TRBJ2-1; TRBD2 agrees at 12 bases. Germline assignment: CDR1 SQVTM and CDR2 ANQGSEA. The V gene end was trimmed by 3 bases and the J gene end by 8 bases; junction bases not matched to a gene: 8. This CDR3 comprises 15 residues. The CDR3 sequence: CSVDRGTSGSYEQFF. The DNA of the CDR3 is TGCAGCGTTGATAGGGGGACTAGCGGGTCATATGAGCAGTTCTTC.

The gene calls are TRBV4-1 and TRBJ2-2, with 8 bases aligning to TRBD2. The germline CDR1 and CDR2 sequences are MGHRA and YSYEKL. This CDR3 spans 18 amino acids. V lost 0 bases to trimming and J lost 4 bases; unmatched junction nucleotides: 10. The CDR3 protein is CASSQDVGGRSLTGELFF. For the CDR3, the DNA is TGCGCCAGCAGCCAAGATGTTGGCGGGAGGAGCCTCACCGGGGAGCTGTTTTTT.

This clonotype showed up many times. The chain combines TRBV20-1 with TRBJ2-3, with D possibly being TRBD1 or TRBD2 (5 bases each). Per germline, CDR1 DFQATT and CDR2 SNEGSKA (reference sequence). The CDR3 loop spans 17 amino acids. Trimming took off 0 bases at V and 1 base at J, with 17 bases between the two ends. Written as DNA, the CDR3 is TGCAGTGCTAGAGAACTGGGTTGGGGGTGGGGCACAGATACGCAGTATTTT. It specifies CSARELGWGWGTDTQYF.

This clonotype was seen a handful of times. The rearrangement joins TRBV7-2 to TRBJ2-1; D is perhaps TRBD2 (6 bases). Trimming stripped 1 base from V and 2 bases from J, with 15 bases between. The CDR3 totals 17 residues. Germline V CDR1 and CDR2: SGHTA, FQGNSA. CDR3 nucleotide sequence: TGTGCCAGCAGCTTAGGATGGCGGGGAATAACCTACAATGAGCAGTTCTTC. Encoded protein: CASSLGWRGITYNEQFF.

The CDR3 region is CASSQGASGSYNEQFF. CDR3 DNA sequence: TGTGCCAGCAGCCAAGGGGCTAGCGGGAGCTACAATGAGCAGTTCTTC. The chain recombines TRBV4-2 with TRBJ2-1, with TRBD2 matching over 10 bases. V shed 1 base, J shed 3 bases, and the junction held 3 bases outside the gene matches. The CDR3 runs to 16 residues. CDR1 is LGHNA and CDR2 is YNFKEQ in the germline V gene.

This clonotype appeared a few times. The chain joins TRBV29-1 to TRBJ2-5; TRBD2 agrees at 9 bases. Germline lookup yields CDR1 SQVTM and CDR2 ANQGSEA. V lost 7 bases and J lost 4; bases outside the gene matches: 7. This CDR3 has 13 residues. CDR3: CSAWGLAGETQYF. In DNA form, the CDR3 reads TGCAGCGCCTGGGGACTAGCTGGAGAGACCCAGTACTTC.

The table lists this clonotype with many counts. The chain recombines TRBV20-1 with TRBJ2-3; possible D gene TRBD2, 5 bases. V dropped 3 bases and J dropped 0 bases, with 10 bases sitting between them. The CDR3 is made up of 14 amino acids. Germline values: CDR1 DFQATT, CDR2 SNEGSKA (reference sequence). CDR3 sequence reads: CSARLWTSTDTQYF. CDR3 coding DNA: TGCAGTGCTAGGTTATGGACTAGCACAGATACGCAGTATTTT.

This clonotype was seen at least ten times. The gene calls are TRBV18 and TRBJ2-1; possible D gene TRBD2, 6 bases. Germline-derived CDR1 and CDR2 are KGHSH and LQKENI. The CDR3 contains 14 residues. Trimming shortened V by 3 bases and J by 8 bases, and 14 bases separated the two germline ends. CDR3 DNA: TGTGCCAGCTCACCCCCGCAGCGGGTTGATGAGCAGTTCTTC. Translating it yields CASSPPQRVDEQFF.

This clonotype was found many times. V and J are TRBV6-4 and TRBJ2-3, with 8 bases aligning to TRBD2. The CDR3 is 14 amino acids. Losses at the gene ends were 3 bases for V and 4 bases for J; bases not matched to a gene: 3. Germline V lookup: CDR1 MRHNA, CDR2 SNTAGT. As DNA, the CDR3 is TGTGCCAGCAGTGAAACGGGAGGGCCAGATACGCAGTATTTT. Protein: CASSETGGPDTQYF.

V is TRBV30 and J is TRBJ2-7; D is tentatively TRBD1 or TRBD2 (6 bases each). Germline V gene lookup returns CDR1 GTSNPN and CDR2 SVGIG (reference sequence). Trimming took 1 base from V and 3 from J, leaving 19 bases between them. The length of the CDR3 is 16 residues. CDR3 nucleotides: TGTGCCTGGAGTGACCCGCCGGGGCGGGGACACTACGAGCAGTACTTC. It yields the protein CAWSDPPGRGHYEQYF.

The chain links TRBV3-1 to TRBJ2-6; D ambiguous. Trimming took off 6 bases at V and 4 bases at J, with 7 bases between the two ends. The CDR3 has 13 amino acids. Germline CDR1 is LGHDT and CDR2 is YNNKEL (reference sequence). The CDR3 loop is CASRKSGANVLTF. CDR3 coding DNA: TGTGCCAGCAGAAAGTCCGGGGCCAACGTCCTGACTTTC.

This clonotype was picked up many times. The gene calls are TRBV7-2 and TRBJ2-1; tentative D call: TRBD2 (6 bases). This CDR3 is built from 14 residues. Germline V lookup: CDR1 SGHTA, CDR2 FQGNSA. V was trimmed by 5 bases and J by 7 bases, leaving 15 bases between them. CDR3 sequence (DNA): TGTGCCAGCAGCCCGGGACTCGGAAGGAATGAGCAGTTCTTC. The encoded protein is CASSPGLGRNEQFF.

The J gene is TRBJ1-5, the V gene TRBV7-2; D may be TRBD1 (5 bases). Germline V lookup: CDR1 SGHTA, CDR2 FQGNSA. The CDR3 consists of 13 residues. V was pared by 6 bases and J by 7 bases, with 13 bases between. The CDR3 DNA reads TGTGCCAGCAGTCAGGGTAGACGACAGCCCCAGCATTTT. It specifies CASSQGRRQPQHF.

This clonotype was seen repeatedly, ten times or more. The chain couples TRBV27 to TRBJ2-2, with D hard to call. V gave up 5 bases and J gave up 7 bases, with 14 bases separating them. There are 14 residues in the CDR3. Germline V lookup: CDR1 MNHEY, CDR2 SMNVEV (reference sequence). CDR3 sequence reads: CASSLNAAGGELFF. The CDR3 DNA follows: TGTGCCAGCAGTCTCAACGCTGCAGGCGGGGAGCTGTTTTTT.